This T cell receptor beta chain was identified in a study of cytomegalovirus exposure and HLA in healthy donors. A word on this clone: Its specificity is not known.

The data were produced by immunoSEQ multiplex PCR, yet TCRdb's version contains in-frame clones alone and is incomplete. The sample lists 73,000 or so clones; around 94% were seen once. Findings of the study overall: The study flagged 150 to 200 TCR beta chains as cytomegalovirus-associated. According to reports, the classifier identified cytomegalovirus status with high specificity and sensitivity. A few chains tied to CMV proved CMV antigen-specific in vitro. Most TCR sequences showed up rarely, but some public TCRs showed up in many donors.

The sample consisted of PBMCs. The receptor's source is a woman aged 18-35 years in good health and CMV-seropositive.

CDR3 sequence: CASSLPGLQGWTEAFF. CDR3 coding DNA: TGTGCCAGCAGCTTACCTGGCTTGCAGGGATGGACTGAAGCTTTCTTT. V is TRBV7-9 and J is TRBJ1-1; perhaps TRBD1 as D (5 bases). Per germline, CDR1 SEHNR and CDR2 FQNEAQ (reference sequence). This CDR3 spans 16 amino acids. The V and J ends lost 2 bases and 5 bases respectively, with 18 bases between them.